This TCR beta chain originates from a study of spatial heterogeneity in lung cancer (dated by TCRdb to about 2019). General notes on the study: Donors were 72 patients with early-stage, untreated non-small cell lung cancer from the lung TRACERx cohort. In the raw uncorrected reads, each unique combination of TCR and UMI appeared more than ten times on average. At surgery, both alpha and beta chains were TCR-sequenced in under 250 tumor regions, fewer than 85 matched nontumor lung samples and 56 PBMC samples. The study quantitatively compared TCR alpha and beta repertoires across multiple tumor regions, matched nontumor lung and blood in non-small cell lung cancer. Beta-chain transcripts were consistently detected in greater numbers than alpha-chain transcripts, which likely reflects a higher abundance of beta-chain transcripts. Follow-up PBMC samples were sequenced whenever available, with a median time to follow-up of approximately 2 years after resection. TCR repertoire features were related to nonsynonymous mutation counts determined by whole-exome sequencing of tumor tissue. What the study reported, not specific to this receptor: Only 15 or so patients were included in the comparisons of baseline and follow-up blood repertoires. Confirming at a functional level the hypothesis that regional TCRs recognize regional mutations was considered to require additional single-cell paired TCR alpha and beta sequencing. Ubiquitous expanded tumor TCRs were found in blood more often at tumor resection than at routine follow-up.

Inclusive of the bounding cysteine and phenylalanine, the CDR3 is 14 residues long. CDR3 DNA only is kept here, 42 bases in frame from base 1. From the germline V gene, CDR1 is SGHDT and CDR2 is YYEEEE. V loses 3 bases at its end and J loses 7 bases; junction bases beyond the gene matches: 10. The time point label corresponds to: blood at routine non-recurrence follow-up after resection. TCR sequencing used whole RNA extracted from tumor and nontumor lung tissue, or from cryopreserved PBMC samples, without cell sorting. Only patients with enough RNA available from two or more tumor regions were chosen for TCR sequencing. This clonotype was seen many times. Its antigen remains unidentified. The input lacks base qualities; no much larger clone sits a single base away. Library method: 5' RACE. This sample was sequenced with a NextSeq 500. To allow correction of PCR and sequencing errors, the TCR library protocol tagged every TCR cDNA molecule with a unique molecular identifier. In the source study's methods: TCR identification, UMI-based error correction and CDR3 extraction were all carried out with Decombinator tools. Expanded TCRs were defined as those above a frequency of 2 per 1,000, corresponding to the top 1% of the tumor frequency distribution. Renyi diversity was computed with the R vegan package after each repertoire had been subsampled 100 times to 5,000 TCRs. CDR3 similarity networks were built from amino acid triplet string-kernel similarity, with CDR3s being connected when pairwise similarity was above 0.82. TCRdb trimmed public reads at Q25 via fastp, called clones via MiXCR and kept in-frame beta chains. For every CDR3 protein sequence, its rows merge into one entry that carries the most common genes and DNA. TCRdb, not the original authors, processed these V and J calls. Counted in this sample were 25,000 to 35,000 distinct CDR3 sequences; about 10% of them appeared once. The ten largest clones capture 28% of the sample.

The sample here was PBMCs, taken at follow-up. This sequence was found in a female donor with early-stage non-small cell lung cancer. The rearranged segments are TRBV5-6 and TRBJ2-7, and 7 junction bases match TRBD1. The DNA sequence is given as TGTGCCAGCAGCTCGGGACAGCCGGAAGGAGAGCAGTACTTC. Its coded protein is CASSSGQPEGEQYF.